Each of the 20 T cell receptor beta chains below was sequenced from the same sample in a study of control samples from healthy donors and cancer patients (dated by TCRdb to the early 2020s). Library method: the immunoSEQ multiplex PCR assay. In TCRdb, the immuneACCESS table is reduced to in-frame sequences with V and J assigned. These tables do not hold every clone; where another copy was compared, an unresolved V gene accounts for under half, and the others remain unexplained. The sample contains 98,000 or so clones, around three quarters of them found a single time. The ten largest clones capture about 10% of the sample. Sequences were obtained from blood. These receptors were collected from a woman under 40 in good health.

The gene calls are TRBV6-4 and TRBJ2-3, with 7 bases lining up with TRBD1. This CDR3 is built from 14 residues. The J segment lost 4 bases and the V segment lost 5 bases, leaving 6 bases of the junction unmatched. The V gene's germline CDR1 is MRHNA and CDR2 SNTAGT. The CDR3 DNA is TGTGCCAGCAGTCACAGGGGCTCGCCAGATACGCAGTATTTT. As protein: CASSHRGSPDTQYF.

The J gene is TRBJ2-7, the V gene TRBV19; D ambiguous. V lost 3 bases to trimming and J lost 2 bases, with 17 bases between them. The germline CDR1 and CDR2 sequences are LNHDA and SQIVND (reference sequence). The CDR3 extends over 16 amino acids. The CDR3: CASSIGLAEDPYEQYF. CDR3 sequence (DNA): TGTGCCAGTAGTATCGGTCTGGCAGAAGACCCCTACGAGCAGTACTTC.

This chain links TRBV5-6 with TRBJ1-2; 9 bases are a match to TRBD1. The CDR3 has 14 residues. The J segment lost 1 base and the V segment lost 4 bases, leaving 2 bases of the junction unmatched. CDR1 and CDR2 from the germline V gene are SGHDT and YYEEEE. The CDR3 protein is CASSPGQGNYGYTF. CDR3 in DNA: TGTGCCAGCAGCCCGGGACAGGGTAACTATGGCTACACCTTC.

V and J are TRBV7-2 and TRBJ2-6, with D tentatively TRBD1 (6 bases). CDR3 size: 16 residues. Germline V gene data show CDR1 as SGHTA and CDR2 as FQGNSA. V gave up 5 bases and J gave up 0 bases, with 11 bases separating them. CDR3 in amino acids: CASSHDRHSGANVLTF. CDR3 in DNA: TGTGCCAGCAGCCACGACAGGCACTCTGGGGCCAACGTCCTGACTTTC.

The chain joins TRBV7-2 to TRBJ1-2; D call uncertain. The CDR3 is 16 residues long. Germline V CDR1 and CDR2: SGHTA, FQGNSA. Trimming pared 2 bases from V and 3 bases from J, leaving 16 bases between. The CDR3 DNA reads TGTGCCAGCAGCTTAAGGAGGCTGGCGGCCGACTATGGCTACACCTTC. Translated: CASSLRRLAADYGYTF.

This chain joins TRBV29-1 and TRBJ1-6, with D unclear. This CDR3 spans 13 amino acids. Trimming took off 4 bases at V and 4 bases at J, with 8 bases between the two ends. CDR1 and CDR2 from the germline V gene are SQVTM and ANQGSEA. CDR3 loop: CSVAQDYNSPLHF. CDR3 sequence (DNA): TGCAGCGTTGCGCAGGATTATAATTCACCCCTCCACTTT.

The chain couples TRBV18 to TRBJ2-1; perhaps TRBD2 as D (6 bases). This CDR3 has 13 amino acids. The V end lost 5 bases, the J end lost 5 bases, and 10 bases lay between the germline ends. Germline V gene data show CDR1 as KGHSH and CDR2 as LQKENI. The CDR3 region is CASSLGRNNEQFF. The CDR3 DNA is TGTGCCAGCTCATTAGGGAGGAACAATGAGCAGTTCTTC. The full variable domain, rest sourced from reference TRBV18 and TRBJ2-1, is NAGVMQNPRHLVRRRGQEARLRCSPMKGHSHVYWYRQLPEEGLKFMVYLQKENIIDESGMPKERFSAEFPKEGPSILRIQQVVRGDSAAYFCASSLGRNNEQFFGPGTRLTVL.

J is TRBJ2-3 and V is TRBV19; TRBD1 is a possible D gene (6 bases). Germline V gives CDR1 LNHDA, CDR2 SQIVND (reference sequence). V shed 5 bases and J shed 0 bases, with 12 bases lying between them. CDR3 length: 15 amino acids. The CDR3 DNA reads TGTGCCAGTAGTTCCCAGGGGAAAAGCACAGATACGCAGTATTTT. Amino acids: CASSSQGKSTDTQYF.

The chain carries TRBV11-2 and TRBJ2-7, with TRBD2 matching 8 bases. The CDR3 extends over 14 amino acids. V lost 7 bases and J lost 3; bases outside the gene matches: 8. The germline V gene has CDR1 SGHAT and CDR2 FQNNGV. The DNA for the CDR3 is TGTGCCAGCAACACCGACGGGGGGGACTACGAGCAGTACTTC. Its protein product is CASNTDGGDYEQYF.

The chain joins TRBV7-2 to TRBJ2-5; 12 nucleotides agree with TRBD2. The V gene's germline CDR1 is SGHTA and CDR2 FQGNSA. With 5 bases clipped from V and 5 bases from J, the junction kept 18 bases outside the gene matches. The CDR3 has 19 residues. CDR3 DNA sequence: TGTGCCAGCAGCCATTCTAGCGGGGGGGCCCGTAAGGTTAGGGAGACCCAGTACTTC. Its protein product is CASSHSSGGARKVRETQYF. Combining the CDR3 with reference TRBV7-2 and TRBJ2-5 gives the whole variable domain GAGVSQSPSNKVTEKGKDVELRCDPISGHTALYWYRQSLGQGLEFLIYFQGNSAPDKSGLPSDRFSAERTGGSVSTLTIQRTQQEDSAVYLCASSHSSGGARKVRETQYFGPGTRLLVL.

V is TRBV19 and J is TRBJ1-3; tentatively, D is TRBD1 (5 bases). Germline V gene lookup returns CDR1 LNHDA and CDR2 SQIVND (reference sequence). V lost 4 bases to trimming and J lost 1 base, with 8 bases between them. CDR3 size: 14 residues. CDR3 coding DNA: TGTGCCAGTAGTACGGGACTTTCTGGAAACACCATATATTTT. It is translated as CASSTGLSGNTIYF.

This chain connects TRBV7-8 to TRBJ2-3; 10 nucleotides line up with TRBD2. The junction had 5 bases not matched to a gene; V was cut back by 2 bases and J by 3 bases. The CDR3 has 16 residues. The V gene's germline CDR1 is SGHVS and CDR2 FQNEAQ. Written as DNA, the CDR3 is TGTGCCAGCAGCTTACGGACTAGCGGAAATACAGATACGCAGTATTTT. It specifies CASSLRTSGNTDTQYF. The variable domain in full, completed from reference TRBV7-8 and TRBJ2-3, reads GAGVSQSPRYKVAKRGQDVALRCDPISGHVSLFWYQQALGQGPEFLTYFQNEAQLDKSGLPSDRFFAERPEGSVSTLKIQRTQQEDSAVYLCASSLRTSGNTDTQYFGPGTRLTVL.

The V gene is TRBV3-1 (or the pseudogene TRBV3-2), the J gene TRBJ1-5; possible D gene TRBD1, 5 bases. Trimming pared 0 bases from V and 7 bases from J, leaving 13 bases between. CDR3 length: 15 amino acids. The germline V gene has CDR1 LGHDT and CDR2 YNNKEL (reference sequence). The CDR3 DNA sequence: TGTGCCAGCAGCCAAGATTTGGGCAGGGAGCAGCCCCAGCATTTT. This gives the protein CASSQDLGREQPQHF.

The CDR3 loop reads CASSLEARVSTEAFF. CDR3 in DNA: TGCGCCAGCAGCTTGGAGGCGAGAGTTAGCACTGAAGCTTTCTTT. The V gene is TRBV5-1, the J gene TRBJ1-1; D gene unclear. V was cut by 0 bases and J by 4 bases, with 13 bases left in between. The CDR3 length is 15 residues. Looked up from germline, CDR1 is SGHRS and CDR2 is YFSETQ. The whole variable domain, remainder taken from reference TRBV5-1 and TRBJ1-1, is KAGVTQTPRYLIKTRGQQVTLSCSPISGHRSVSWYQQTPGQGLQFLFEYFSETQRNKGNFPGRFSGRQFSNSRSEMNVSTLELGDSALYLCASSLEARVSTEAFFGQGTRLTVV.

V and J are TRBV2 and TRBJ2-2, with TRBD1 matching 9 bases. The CDR3 totals 14 residues. V was pared by 7 bases and J by 5 bases, with 5 bases of the junction left unmatched. Germline V gene lookup returns CDR1 SNHLY and CDR2 FYNNEI. For the CDR3, the DNA is TGTGCCAGCATCCCGACAGGGGGTACCGGGGAGCTGTTTTTT. It yields the protein CASIPTGGTGELFF.

The CDR3 loop is CATSRERGGLETQYF. CDR3 in DNA: TGTGCCACCAGCAGAGAACGGGGGGGGTTGGAGACCCAGTACTTC. J is TRBJ2-5 and V is TRBV15; TRBD2 matches 8 bases. Per the germline V gene, CDR1 is LNHNV and CDR2 is YYDKDF (reference sequence). The CDR3 consists of 15 residues. Trimming cost V 0 bases and J 5 bases; bases outside gene matches: 5. The entire variable domain, with the rest obtained from reference TRBV15 and TRBJ2-5, is as follows: DAMVIQNPRYQVTQFGKPVTLSCSQTLNHNVMYWYQQKSSQAPKLLFHYYDKDFNNEADTPDNFQSRRPNTSFCFLDIRSPGLGDTAMYLCATSRERGGLETQYFGPGTRLLVL.

V and J are TRBV12-3 or TRBV12-4 and TRBJ2-1, with TRBD2 identical over 14 bases. CDR3 size: 13 residues. The ends lost 6 bases at V and 8 bases at J; junction bases unmatched: 0. CDR3 protein: CASRGLAGDEQFF. The CDR3 region has the DNA TGTGCCAGCAGGGGACTAGCGGGGGATGAGCAGTTCTTC.

This clone was observed at least ten times. Here the CDR3 reads CASSKRNRAPTDTQYF. The CDR3 DNA sequence: TGTGCCAGCAGTAAACGAAACCGGGCCCCTACAGATACGCAGTATTTT. This chain connects TRBV7-9 to TRBJ2-3; D is uncertain. CDR1 and CDR2 from the germline V gene are SEHNR and FQNEAQ (reference sequence). CDR3 length equals 16 residues. Trimming left V 6 bases short and J 3 bases short, with 19 bases between.

The V gene is TRBV14, the J gene TRBJ1-2; 10 bases fit TRBD1. The CDR3 is 13 amino acids. With 4 bases clipped from V and 7 bases from J, the junction kept 3 bases outside the gene matches. Germline lookup yields CDR1 SGHDN and CDR2 FVKESK. CDR3 sequence reads: CASSLTGGGGYTF. The CDR3 DNA reads as TGTGCCAGCAGCCTGACAGGGGGCGGTGGCTACACCTTC.

V is TRBV6-1 and J is TRBJ2-7, with D maybe TRBD1 (6 bases). V was clipped by 0 bases and J by 3 bases, with 6 bases between them. Germline values: CDR1 MNHNS, CDR2 SASEGT. This CDR3 spans 13 amino acids. CDR3 in DNA: TGTGCCAGCAGTGAAGCGGACAGCTACGAGCAGTACTTC. As protein: CASSEADSYEQYF.